This TCR beta chain was found in a study of shared clonotypes between healthy human individuals. About the research overall: A couple of women and a few men aged 18 to 49 made up the donors. The study's findings and limits: Rarefaction analysis demonstrated incomplete sorted-subset sequencing notwithstanding large depth.

TCRdb's table, derived via immunoSEQ multiplex PCR, lists solely in-frame clones and lacks some. The sample has under 850,000 clones, approximately 72% seen once. Remarks on this clone: As yet, its antigen is unknown.

CDR1 and CDR2 (germline): SGDLS, YYNGEE. V gave up 0 bases and J gave up 1 base, with 8 bases separating them. CDR3 length equals 15 residues. The J gene is TRBJ2-1, the V gene TRBV9; D remains ambiguous. This receptor was obtained from a woman younger than 45 in good health. Sequenced sample: memory CD4+ T cells sorted from blood. Regarding subset: CD45RA-negative fraction. For the CDR3, the DNA is TGTGCCAGCAGCGTAGATACCGGGTCCTACAATGAGCAGTTCTTC. Its protein product is CASSVDTGSYNEQFF.